What follows are 29 T cell receptor beta chains derived from one specimen sequenced in a study of early stage breast cancer tumors. The table came from immunoSEQ multiplex PCR; TCRdb's copy has only in-frame clones and leaves some out. There are approximately 50,000 clones in the sample; roughly 80% occur only once, and more than 3% lies in the top ten. The sample taken for sequencing was blood. The receptors stem from a person in their thirties with breast cancer.

The chain links TRBV6-5 to TRBJ2-7; a weak D match, TRBD1 (6 bases). Germline V lookup: CDR1 MNHEY, CDR2 SVGAGI. There are 16 residues in the CDR3. V was shortened by 0 bases and J by 3 bases, with 15 bases between the two germline ends. This CDR3 is CASSYSDSAGGYEQYF. Here the CDR3 DNA reads TGTGCCAGCAGTTACTCGGACAGCGCAGGTGGCTACGAGCAGTACTTC.

The gene calls are TRBV4-2 and TRBJ2-7, with TRBD2 matching over 14 bases. Trimming cost V 0 bases and J 4 bases; bases outside gene matches: 8. The CDR3 runs 18 residues. CDR1 is LGHNA, CDR2 YNFKEQ, per germline. The CDR3 protein is CASSQDLVGTSGSYEQYF. The CDR3 bases are TGTGCCAGCAGCCAAGATCTTGTCGGGACTAGCGGGAGTTACGAGCAGTACTTC.

The table lists this clone with a count of one. This same CDR3 is encoded by further DNA sequences in the sample. The J gene is TRBJ2-2, the V gene TRBV5-8; 7 bases fit TRBD1. Per germline, CDR1 SGHTS and CDR2 YDEGEE. The J segment lost 4 bases and the V segment lost 4 bases, leaving 4 bases of the junction unmatched. The length of the CDR3 is 14 residues. The CDR3 sequence is CASSLGQPTGELFF. DNA of the CDR3: TGTGCCAGCAGCCTGGGACAGCCCACCGGGGAGCTGTTTTTT.

This chain connects TRBV18 to TRBJ1-3; D gene unclear. CDR3 length: 14 amino acids. Per germline, CDR1 KGHSH and CDR2 LQKENI. Trimming cost V 2 bases and J 0 bases, with 5 bases left between them. CDR3 region: CASSPDLSGNTIYF. CDR3 coding DNA: TGTGCCAGCTCACCAGACCTCTCTGGAAACACCATATATTTT.

This clone has just a few counts. The CDR3 loop is CASSLDSLNYGYTF. CDR3 coding DNA: TGCGCCAGCAGCTTGGACAGCCTCAACTATGGCTACACCTTC. This sequence joins TRBV5-1 and TRBJ1-2; D call uncertain. V lost 0 bases to trimming and J lost 2 bases, with 8 bases between them. This CDR3 is built from 14 residues. Germline V gene lookup returns CDR1 SGHRS and CDR2 YFSETQ.

The chain recombines TRBV19 with TRBJ2-1; D is perhaps TRBD1 (5 bases). The CDR3 contains 16 residues. The ends were cut back, 5 bases at V and 7 bases at J, with 21 bases in the middle. Germline CDR1 reads LNHDA; CDR2 reads SQIVND (reference sequence). The CDR3 loop is CASSLRGPNTRNEQFF. The CDR3 nucleotides are TGTGCCAGTAGTCTAAGGGGCCCCAACACCAGAAATGAGCAGTTCTTC. The whole variable domain, remainder taken from reference TRBV19 and TRBJ2-1, is DGGITQSPKYLFRKEGQNVTLSCEQNLNHDAMYWYRQDPGQGLRLIYYSQIVNDFQKGDIAEGYSVSREKKESFPLTVTSAQKNPTAFYLCASSLRGPNTRNEQFFGPGTRLTVL.

The chain couples TRBV7-2 to TRBJ1-1, with D possibly being TRBD1 (6 bases). Between the trimmed V and J ends, which lost 5 bases and 1 base, there was a span of 17 bases. Germline assignment: CDR1 SGHTA and CDR2 FQGNSA. The CDR3 length is 16 residues. The CDR3 coding sequence is TGTGCCAGCAGCCAAAGGGGAGGACAGTCGAACACTGAAGCTTTCTTT. Residues: CASSQRGGQSNTEAFF.

The rearrangement joins TRBV4-1 to TRBJ2-1; 16 bases fit TRBD2. CDR1 and CDR2 (germline): MGHRA, YSYEKL. Unmatched junction bases numbered 5, after V lost 4 bases and J lost 14 bases. The CDR3 spans 14 residues. CDR3 nucleotides: TGCGCCAGCAGCCCGGGACTAGCGGGAGGGGGGGAGTTCTTC. Amino acid sequence: CASSPGLAGGGEFF.

This clone has just one count. J is TRBJ1-1 and V is TRBV7-9; tentatively, D is TRBD1 (5 bases). The CDR3 length is 14 residues. V lost 3 bases and J 2 bases, leaving 10 bases between the germline ends. The V gene's germline CDR1 is SEHNR and CDR2 FQNEAQ (reference sequence). CDR3 region: CASSFSQGNTEAFF. CDR3 nucleotides: TGTGCCAGCAGCTTTTCGCAGGGAAACACTGAAGCTTTCTTT.

V and J are TRBV18 and TRBJ2-2, with TRBD2 matching 15 bases. V was clipped by 3 bases and J by 4 bases; unmatched bases: 3. This CDR3 comprises 17 residues. The V gene's germline CDR1 is KGHSH and CDR2 LQKENI. CDR3 nucleotide sequence: TGTGCCAGCTCACCGCAGGGACTAGCGGGAGGCACCGGGGAGCTGTTTTTT. Translated: CASSPQGLAGGTGELFF.

The chain joins TRBV6-5 to TRBJ1-5; TRBD1 might be the D (6 bases). Germline assignment: CDR1 MNHEY and CDR2 SVGAGI. This CDR3 is built from 14 residues. V was shortened by 8 bases and J by 5 bases, with 16 bases between the two germline ends. This CDR3 is CASRGVGAYQPQHF. DNA for the CDR3: TGTGCCAGCCGAGGAGTGGGGGCCTATCAGCCCCAGCATTTT.

This sequence joins TRBV6-4 and TRBJ1-1; D remains unclear. V shed 3 bases and J shed 1 base, with 9 bases lying between them. This CDR3 region has 14 residues. CDR1 is MRHNA, CDR2 SNTAGT, per germline. The CDR3 sequence: CASSEEAENTEAFF. Here the CDR3 DNA reads TGTGCCAGCAGTGAAGAGGCGGAGAACACTGAAGCTTTCTTT.

The genes are TRBV11-1 and TRBJ1-1; 8 bases map to TRBD1. The length of the CDR3 is 15 residues. V shed 2 bases, J shed 5 bases, and the junction held 7 bases outside the gene matches. Germline CDR1 reads SGHAT; CDR2 reads FQDESV (reference sequence). The CDR3 DNA follows: TGTGCCAGCAGCTTAAGCCAGACAGGGGTTACTGAAGCTTTCTTT. Translating it yields CASSLSQTGVTEAFF.

The rearrangement uses TRBV11-3 and TRBJ2-5, with a tentative D call TRBD2 (5 bases). With 5 bases removed from V and 2 bases from J, the gap between germline ends came to 24 bases. This CDR3 contains 18 residues. Germline CDR1 is SGHNT and CDR2 is YENEEA. The chain's CDR3 is CASSPYRQVRRRQETQYF. The DNA of the CDR3 is TGTGCCAGCAGCCCCTACCGGCAGGTCCGGAGGAGACAAGAGACCCAGTACTTC.

This sequence joins TRBV18 and TRBJ2-1; TRBD2 matches at 10 bases. Unmatched junction bases numbered 9, after V lost 2 bases and J lost 8 bases. This CDR3 has 16 amino acids. The germline CDR1 and CDR2 sequences are KGHSH and LQKENI. CDR3 DNA: TGTGCCAGCTCACCAGAGCTAGCGGGAGTAAGCGATGAGCAGTTCTTC. It is translated as CASSPELAGVSDEQFF.

The CDR3 here is CASSEAYGPTQRLYNEQFF. CDR3 sequence (DNA): TGTGCCAGCAGTGAAGCGTACGGACCTACTCAAAGACTCTACAATGAGCAGTTCTTC. The chain joins TRBV2 to TRBJ2-1; no definite D call. This CDR3 comprises 19 residues. Per the germline V gene, CDR1 is SNHLY and CDR2 is FYNNEI. Trimming pared 0 bases from V and 3 bases from J, leaving 21 bases between. The whole variable domain, filled in from reference TRBV2 and TRBJ2-1, reads EPEVTQTPSHQVTQMGQEVILRCVPISNHLYFYWYRQILGQKVEFLVSFYNNEISEKSEIFDDQFSVERPDGSNFTLKIRSTKLEDSAMYFCASSEAYGPTQRLYNEQFFGPGTRLTVL.

V is TRBV7-8 and J is TRBJ2-3; 7 bases agree with TRBD2. The CDR3 is 19 residues long. Losses at the gene ends were 4 bases for V and 6 bases for J; bases not matched to a gene: 22. Germline CDR1 reads SGHVS; CDR2 reads FQNEAQ. The CDR3 here is CASSSVSREPNRRSDTQYF. As DNA, the CDR3 is TGTGCCAGCAGCTCAGTCTCGCGGGAGCCGAACCGCAGGTCTGATACGCAGTATTTT.

This chain links TRBV18 with TRBJ1-3; TRBD1 agrees at 10 bases. The ends lost 6 bases at V and 7 bases at J; junction bases unmatched: 9. The germline gives CDR1 KGHSH, CDR2 LQKENI. The CDR3 length is 15 residues. For the CDR3, the DNA is TGTGCCAGCTCCCTTCCCCCGGGACAGGGGAACACCATATATTTT. It is translated as CASSLPPGQGNTIYF.

The table lists this clone with a count of one. This chain joins TRBV13 and TRBJ2-7; 11 positions agree with TRBD2. The germline V gene encodes CDR1 PRHDT and CDR2 FYEKMQ (reference sequence). This CDR3 has 15 amino acids. After removal of 7 bases from V and 4 bases from J, the junction contained 9 bases not matched to a gene. CDR3 in amino acids: CASNRRGLADYEQYF. In nucleotides, the CDR3 is TGTGCCAGCAACCGCCGGGGACTAGCGGATTACGAGCAGTACTTC.

The chain employs TRBV4-1 and TRBJ2-4; no clear D gene. The CDR3 spans 14 residues. Between the trimmed V and J ends, which lost 5 bases and 0 bases, there was a span of 8 bases. Per the germline V gene, CDR1 is MGHRA and CDR2 is YSYEKL. The CDR3 DNA sequence: TGCGCCAGCAGCGTTTTGGTAGCCAAAAACATTCAGTACTTC. It specifies CASSVLVAKNIQYF.

The chain carries TRBV6-5 and TRBJ2-5; possible D gene TRBD2, 5 bases. CDR3 length: 10 residues. Germline V gives CDR1 MNHEY, CDR2 SVGAGI. Trimming took 6 bases from V and 11 from J, leaving 10 bases between them. Here the CDR3 reads CASSEWTQYF. The CDR3 coding sequence is TGTGCCAGCAGCGAGTGGACTCAGTACTTC.

The chain recombines TRBV2 with TRBJ1-5, with D maybe TRBD1 (5 bases). The germline V and J ends were trimmed by 8 bases and 3 bases, with 8 bases remaining between them. This CDR3 comprises 12 residues. Germline CDR1 SNHLY, CDR2 FYNNEI. The CDR3 DNA sequence: TGTGCCAGCGGAGGGACCAATCAGCCCCAGCATTTT. Protein sequence: CASGGTNQPQHF.

The CDR3, as DNA: TGTGCCAGCACCGCTACTAGCGGGCCGTACAATGAGCAGTTCTTC. It is translated as CASTATSGPYNEQFF. The chain joins TRBV5-6 to TRBJ2-1, with 9 bases that match TRBD2. From germline, CDR1 is SGHDT and CDR2 YYEEEE. Trimming took 6 bases from V and 4 from J; bases not matched to a gene: 8. The CDR3 is made up of 15 amino acids.

This sequence joins TRBV18 and TRBJ1-6; D perhaps matches TRBD1 (5 bases). The CDR3 runs to 17 residues. Germline V gene lookup returns CDR1 KGHSH and CDR2 LQKENI. Trimming removed 3 bases from V and 8 bases from J, with 20 bases in between. The CDR3: CASSPRRGGVEDSPLHF. The CDR3 nucleotides read TGTGCCAGCTCACCCCGGCGCGGAGGGGTAGAAGATTCACCCCTCCACTTT.

The rearrangement links TRBV4-1 to TRBJ1-5; perhaps TRBD1 as D (6 bases). V gave up 2 bases and J gave up 0 bases, with 14 bases separating them. The CDR3 contains 17 residues. The V gene's germline CDR1 is MGHRA and CDR2 YSYEKL. CDR3 loop: CASSQSLQGYSNQPQHF. CDR3 nucleotide sequence: TGCGCCAGCAGCCAATCCCTCCAGGGGTATAGCAATCAGCCCCAGCATTTT.

The chain employs TRBV6-5 and TRBJ2-7; perhaps TRBD2 as D (6 bases). Germline-derived CDR1 and CDR2 are MNHEY and SVGAGI. The CDR3 is 15 amino acids. V lost 0 bases and J 6 bases, leaving 15 bases between the germline ends. The CDR3 bases are TGTGCCAGCAGTTACTCGCGGGAACTCCTCAGCGAGCAGTACTTC. It codes for CASSYSRELLSEQYF.

The rearrangement joins TRBV4-3 to TRBJ1-5; D is uncertain. The V gene's germline CDR1 is LGHNA and CDR2 YSLEER. CDR3 size: 15 residues. Trimming left V 0 bases short and J 0 bases short, with 6 bases between. This chain's CDR3 is CASSQDWYSNQPQHF. CDR3 in DNA: TGCGCCAGCAGCCAAGATTGGTATAGCAATCAGCCCCAGCATTTT.

V is TRBV5-5 and J is TRBJ2-7; possible D gene TRBD2, 6 bases. Trimming cost V 5 bases and J 5 bases, with 17 bases left between them. The germline V gene encodes CDR1 SGHKS and CDR2 YYEKEE (reference sequence). CDR3 length: 14 amino acids. The chain's CDR3 is CASRREGGAHEQYF. In DNA, the CDR3 is TGTGCCAGCAGACGAGAGGGCGGGGCACACGAGCAGTACTTC. The variable domain in full, with the rest retrieved from reference TRBV5-5 and TRBJ2-7, is DAGVTQSPTHLIKTRGQQVTLRCSPISGHKSVSWYQQVLGQGPQFIFQYYEKEERGRGNFPDRFSARQFPNYSSELNVNALLLGDSALYLCASRREGGAHEQYFGPGTRLTVT.

The genes are TRBV30 and TRBJ1-4; possibly TRBD1 for D (6 bases). V was pared by 3 bases and J by 0 bases, with 11 bases between. Germline V gene lookup returns CDR1 GTSNPN and CDR2 SVGIG (reference sequence). The CDR3 length is 15 residues. CDR3 region: CAWSPGAATNEKLFF. The CDR3 DNA reads TGTGCCTGGAGCCCAGGGGCTGCAACTAATGAAAAACTGTTTTTT.